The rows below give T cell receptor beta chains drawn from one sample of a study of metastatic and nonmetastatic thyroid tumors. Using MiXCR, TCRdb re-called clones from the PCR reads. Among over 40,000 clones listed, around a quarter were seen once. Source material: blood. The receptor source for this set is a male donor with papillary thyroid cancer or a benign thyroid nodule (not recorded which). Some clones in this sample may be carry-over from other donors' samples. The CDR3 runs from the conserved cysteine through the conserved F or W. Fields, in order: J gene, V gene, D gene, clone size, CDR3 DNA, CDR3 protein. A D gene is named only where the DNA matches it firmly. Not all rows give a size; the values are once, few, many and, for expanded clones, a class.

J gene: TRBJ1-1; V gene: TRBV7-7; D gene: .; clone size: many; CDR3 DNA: TGTGCCAGCAGCCTCTTTCACAGCCACCTACAGGGGAACACTGAAGCTTTCTTT; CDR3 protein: CASSLFHSHLQGNTEAFF
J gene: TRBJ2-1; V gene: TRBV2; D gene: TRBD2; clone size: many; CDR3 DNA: TGTGCCAGCAGTCACCTAGGGACTAGCGGGATTTCCTACAATGAGCAGTTCTTC; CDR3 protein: CASSHLGTSGISYNEQFF
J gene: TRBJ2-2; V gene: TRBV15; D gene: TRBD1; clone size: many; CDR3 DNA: TGTGCCACCAGCAGAGGCCCGGGACAGGGGTCCGGGGAGCTGTTTTTT; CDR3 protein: CATSRGPGQGSGELFF
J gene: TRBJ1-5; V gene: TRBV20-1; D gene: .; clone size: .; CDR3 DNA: TGCAGTGCTAGATTTGGCAGAGTAAGCTTCTATAGCAATCAGCCCCAGCATTTT; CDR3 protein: CSARFGRVSFYSNQPQHF
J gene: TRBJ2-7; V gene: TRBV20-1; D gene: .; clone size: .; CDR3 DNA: TGCAGTGTCAGCGTACAGGGCTCCTACGAGCAGTACTTC; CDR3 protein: CSVSVQGSYEQYF
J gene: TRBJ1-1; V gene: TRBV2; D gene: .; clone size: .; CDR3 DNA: TGTGCCAGCTTACAGGACAGCTACATGAACACTGAAGCTTTCTTT; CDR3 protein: CASLQDSYMNTEAFF
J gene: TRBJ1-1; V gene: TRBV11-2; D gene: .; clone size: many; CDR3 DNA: TGTGCCAGCAGCCTGGGAGGGGGACCTTCGACTGAAGCTTTCTTT; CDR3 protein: CASSLGGGPSTEAFF
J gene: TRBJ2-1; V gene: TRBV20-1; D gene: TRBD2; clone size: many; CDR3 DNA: TGCAGTGCTAGAGATTGGAGGCCGACTAGCGGAAACTACAATGAGCAGTTCTTC; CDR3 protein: CSARDWRPTSGNYNEQFF
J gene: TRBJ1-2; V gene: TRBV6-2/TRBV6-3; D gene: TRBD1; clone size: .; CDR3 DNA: TGTGCCAGCAGTCTGGGACAGGGGTTTGGCTACACCTTC; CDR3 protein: CASSLGQGFGYTF
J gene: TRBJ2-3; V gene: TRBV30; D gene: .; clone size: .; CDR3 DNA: TGTGCCTGGAGCGCAGGGCCAGATACGCAGTATTTT; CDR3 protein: CAWSAGPDTQYF
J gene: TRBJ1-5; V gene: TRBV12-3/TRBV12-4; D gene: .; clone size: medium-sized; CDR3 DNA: TGTGCCAGCAGGATGGACAGCGCCCGACAGCCCCAGCATTTT; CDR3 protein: CASRMDSARQPQHF
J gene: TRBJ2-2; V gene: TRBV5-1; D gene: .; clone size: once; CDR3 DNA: TGCGCCAGCAGACTAGAGGTTGGGAGCACCGGGGAGCTGTTTTTT; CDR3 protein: CASRLEVGSTGELFF
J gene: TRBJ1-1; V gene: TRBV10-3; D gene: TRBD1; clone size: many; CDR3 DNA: TGTGCCGCGCAGAGGGGACAGGGATGGGTGAACACTGAAGCTTTCTTT; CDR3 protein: CAAQRGQGWVNTEAFF
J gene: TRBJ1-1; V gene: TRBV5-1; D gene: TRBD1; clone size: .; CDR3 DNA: TGCGCCAGCAGCTTGGGTGGGACAGCCGGAGTTTGGGAAGCTTTCTTT; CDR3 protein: CASSLGGTAGVWEAFF
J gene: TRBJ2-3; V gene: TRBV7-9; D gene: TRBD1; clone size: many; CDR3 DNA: TGTGCCAGCAGCTTAGAAGGACAGGACACAGATACGCAGTATTTT; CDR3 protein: CASSLEGQDTDTQYF
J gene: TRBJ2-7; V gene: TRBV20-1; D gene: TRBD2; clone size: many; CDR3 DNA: TGCAGTGCTAGCCCTAGCGGGAGGTACGAGCAGTACTTC; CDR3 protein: CSASPSGRYEQYF